This T cell receptor (beta chain) was profiled in a study of PD-1 blockade in classical Hodgkin lymphoma. General observations from the study: Newly diagnosed patients and complete responders had comparable diversity at baseline. CD4+ TCR diversity, unlike CD8+, rose significantly by C4D1.

CDR1 SNHLY and CDR2 FYNNEI come from the germline V gene. This CDR3 is 13 amino acids long. Trimming removed 11 bases from V and 1 base from J, with 14 bases in between. This clone was counted only a few times. Its cognate antigen is unknown. Profiling relied on immunoSEQ multiplex PCR, and the TCRdb table lists in-frame clones only, not all of them. Of about 31,000 clones listed, approximately 85% were seen once; the top ten hold 17%. Time point defined: cycle 4 day 1 (C4D1), after more than 5 weeks of nivolumab. Patients all relapsed after autologous stem cell transplantation, and there was variation in brentuximab vedotin exposure.

The V and J genes are TRBV2 and TRBJ1-1; a possible D gene is TRBD1 (5 bases). This sequence was found in a human donor with classical Hodgkin lymphoma. The specimen was peripheral blood mononuclear cells (PBMCs), collected before the fourth cycle of nivolumab. Written as DNA, the CDR3 is TGTGCCGGACCGGGACGGTCGAACACTGAAGCTTTCTTT. It specifies CAGPGRSNTEAFF.